These 24 T cell receptor beta chains were all obtained from the same sample, sequenced in a study of T-cell memory formation after mild COVID-19. MiXCR, run by TCRdb on the 5' RACE reads, gives a single entry per CDR3 protein. Altogether 150,000 to 200,000 distinct CDR3 sequences are present, around 13% being singletons, with the ten largest covering over 12%. Sequenced input: PBMCs or a T cell subset sorted from them (not recorded which). The receptor source for this set is an adult woman who had mild COVID-19 (a few samples of this study predate the infection). Cell type and time point are not known.

The chain carries TRBV6-2 or TRBV6-3 and TRBJ2-5; TRBD2 aligns across 7 bases. Per germline, CDR1 MNHEY and CDR2 SVGEGT. The junction had 1 base not matched to a gene; V was cut back by 6 bases and J by 9 bases. This CDR3 spans 10 amino acids. The CDR3 is CASSRGAQYF. For the CDR3, the DNA is TGTGCCAGCAGCCGGGGGGCCCAGTACTTC.

This clonotype has more than one count but fewer than ten. The rearrangement uses TRBV19 and TRBJ1-2; possibly TRBD1 for D (5 bases). Trimming took 1 base from V and 4 from J, leaving 13 bases between them. The CDR3 is made up of 15 amino acids. Germline V CDR1 and CDR2: LNHDA, SQIVND (reference sequence). The CDR3 DNA follows: TGTGCCAGTAGTATAGTCGACAGTCGGTCCTATGGCTACACCTTC. It codes for CASSIVDSRSYGYTF.

The chain has TRBV7-8 and TRBJ1-2, with TRBD1 as a possible D gene (5 bases). The CDR3 contains 14 residues. Germline values: CDR1 SGHVS, CDR2 FQNEAQ. The V end was cut by 1 base, the J end by 3 bases, with 9 bases between. CDR3 in DNA: TGTGCCAGCAGCTTAGGGGGGAAAGACTATGGCTACACCTTC. Encoded protein: CASSLGGKDYGYTF.

This clonotype showed up many times. V gene TRBV5-1 combines with J gene TRBJ2-2, with TRBD1 as a possible D gene (5 bases). The CDR3 contains 18 residues. Germline CDR1 reads SGHRS; CDR2 reads YFSETQ. Trimming took off 1 base at V and 6 bases at J, with 22 bases between the two ends. The CDR3 sequence: CASSLLNVETVRAGELFF. In DNA form, the CDR3 reads TGCGCCAGCAGCTTGCTGAATGTGGAGACAGTTCGTGCCGGGGAGCTGTTTTTT.

The V and J genes are TRBV27 and TRBJ2-7; 9 nucleotides line up with TRBD1. Trimming took 4 bases from V and 7 from J; bases not matched to a gene: 14. The CDR3 sequence is 16 residues long. Germline V gives CDR1 MNHEY, CDR2 SMNVEV (reference sequence). The CDR3 here is CASSYRAPQGAGEQYF. For the CDR3, the DNA is TGTGCCAGCAGTTATAGGGCCCCACAGGGGGCAGGGGAGCAGTACTTC.

In this sample, this clonotype turned up many times. The chain recombines TRBV20-1 with TRBJ2-7; D might be TRBD1 (6 bases). The CDR3 loop spans 11 amino acids. V lost 5 bases to trimming and J lost 5 bases, with 10 bases between them. In germline, CDR1 is DFQATT, CDR2 SNEGSKA (reference sequence). CDR3 sequence reads: CSAAQGNEQYF. The CDR3 DNA is TGCAGTGCTGCTCAGGGGAACGAGCAGTACTTC.

This clonotype was detected many times. The chain couples TRBV5-1 to TRBJ2-2; D is ambiguous. Deletions cut 3 bases from V and 3 bases from J, with 3 bases between. Per the germline V gene, CDR1 is SGHRS and CDR2 is YFSETQ. CDR3 length: 12 residues. DNA for the CDR3: TGCGCCAGCAGCTCCTACACCGGGGAGCTGTTTTTT. It specifies CASSSYTGELFF.

The rearrangement joins TRBV2 to TRBJ2-2; maybe TRBD2 (6 bases). CDR3 size: 13 residues. V was clipped by 6 bases and J by 4 bases, with 9 bases between them. Germline V CDR1 and CDR2: SNHLY, FYNNEI. CDR3 sequence reads: CASSAGSTGELFF. As DNA, the CDR3 is TGTGCCAGCAGCGCGGGGTCCACCGGGGAGCTGTTTTTT.

This clonotype occurred once. This CDR3 reads CASSDPRTGDGNTIYF. The CDR3 coding sequence is TGTGCCAGCAGTGATCCCAGGACAGGCGATGGAAACACCATATATTTT. The chain recombines TRBV25-1 with TRBJ1-3, with 7 positions matching TRBD1. Germline CDR1 reads MGHDK; CDR2 reads SYGVNS. This CDR3 is built from 16 residues. The ends lost 3 bases at V and 3 bases at J; junction bases unmatched: 8.

The chain carries TRBV5-6 and TRBJ2-1; tentatively, D is TRBD2 (6 bases). The CDR3 covers 13 residues. Germline CDR1 is SGHDT and CDR2 is YYEEEE. V lost 4 bases, J lost 8 bases, and 13 bases lay in between. DNA for the CDR3: TGTGCCAGCAGCCGGGGATCTAGCGATGAGCAGTTCTTC. Translation: CASSRGSSDEQFF. The whole variable domain, filled in from reference TRBV5-6 and TRBJ2-1, reads DAGVTQSPTHLIKTRGQQVTLRCSPKSGHDTVSWYQQALGQGPQFIFQYYEEEERQRGNFPDRFSGHQFPNYSSELNVNALLLGDSALYLCASSRGSSDEQFFGPGTRLTVL.

This clonotype occurred a few times. This sequence joins TRBV5-1 and TRBJ2-3, with 7 positions matching TRBD1. CDR3 size: 15 residues. With 5 bases clipped from V and 5 bases from J, the junction kept 11 bases outside the gene matches. CDR1 and CDR2 (germline): SGHRS, YFSETQ. CDR3 DNA sequence: TGCGCCAGCAGGTTGAATAGGGGGCATGGAGATACGCAGTATTTT. Amino acid sequence: CASRLNRGHGDTQYF.

This chain uses TRBV18 with TRBJ1-2; D gene uncertain. The ends were cut back, 4 bases at V and 4 bases at J, with 10 bases in the middle. The CDR3 extends over 13 amino acids. Germline V CDR1 and CDR2: KGHSH, LQKENI. CDR3 region: CASSRGPGYGYTF. CDR3 coding DNA: TGTGCCAGCTCACGGGGTCCAGGCTATGGCTACACCTTC.

This clonotype was seen a few times. V usage is TRBV6-2 or TRBV6-3 and J usage is TRBJ2-1, with 10 bases identical to TRBD2. From germline, CDR1 is MNHEY and CDR2 SVGEGT. The CDR3 has 15 amino acids. V lost 6 bases and J lost 6; bases outside the gene matches: 8. The CDR3 DNA follows: TGTGCCAGCAGCCAAGCAGCGGGGGGGCTCAATGAGCAGTTCTTC. Residues: CASSQAAGGLNEQFF.

This clonotype was observed a few times. This rearrangement joins TRBV7-9 to TRBJ2-3; 7 bases match TRBD2. CDR3 length equals 15 residues. V was clipped by 6 bases and J by 0 bases; unmatched bases: 6. The germline gives CDR1 SEHNR, CDR2 FQNEAQ (reference sequence). The CDR3 here is CASRYSGPSTDTQYF. In nucleotides, the CDR3 is TGTGCCAGCAGATATAGCGGGCCTAGCACAGATACGCAGTATTTT. The full variable domain, its missing parts supplied by reference TRBV7-9 and TRBJ2-3, is DTGVSQNPRHKITKRGQNVTFRCDPISEHNRLYWYRQTLGQGPEFLTYFQNEAQLEKSRLLSDRFSAERPKGSFSTLEIQRTEQGDSAMYLCASRYSGPSTDTQYFGPGTRLTVL.

This clonotype was detected a few times. The chain links TRBV7-8 to TRBJ2-4; weak D call: TRBD2 (6 bases). The germline gives CDR1 SGHVS, CDR2 FQNEAQ. Trimming cost V 2 bases and J 10 bases, with 12 bases left between them. This CDR3 contains 13 residues. This CDR3 is CASSLTGGEIQYF. CDR3 nucleotide sequence: TGTGCCAGCAGCTTAACCGGCGGGGAGATTCAGTACTTC.

This chain joins TRBV7-3 and TRBJ2-7, with 10 bases fitting TRBD1. Germline V gene lookup returns CDR1 SGHTA and CDR2 FQGTGA. This CDR3 is built from 15 residues. After removal of 2 bases from V and 3 bases from J, the junction contained 4 bases not matched to a gene. CDR3 amino acids: CASSLETGGYYEQYF. The CDR3 DNA reads as TGTGCCAGCAGCTTAGAGACAGGGGGCTACTACGAGCAGTACTTC.

The rearrangement joins TRBV11-2 to TRBJ2-7; 9 bases map to TRBD1. The CDR3 loop spans 16 amino acids. Looked up from germline, CDR1 is SGHAT and CDR2 is FQNNGV. Trimming removed 0 bases from V and 4 bases from J; junction bases left unmatched: 7. CDR3 protein: CASSLDQQGAWYEQYF. In DNA, the CDR3 is TGTGCCAGCAGCTTAGATCAACAGGGGGCCTGGTACGAGCAGTACTTC.

The chain recombines TRBV14 with TRBJ2-7; the D is unclear. Germline V gene data show CDR1 as SGHDN and CDR2 as FVKESK. The ends were cut back, 5 bases at V and 0 bases at J, with 17 bases in the middle. This CDR3 has 16 amino acids. Here the CDR3 reads CASSSAQLALSYEQYF. The CDR3, as DNA: TGTGCCAGCAGCTCAGCACAGCTGGCCCTCTCCTACGAGCAGTACTTC.

Ten or more counts support this clonotype. The chain carries TRBV18 and TRBJ2-1, with 13 bases lining up with TRBD2. The germline V gene encodes CDR1 KGHSH and CDR2 LQKENI. CDR3 length: 16 residues. J gave up 6 bases and V 3 bases, and 5 bases lay outside the gene matches. The CDR3 DNA reads as TGTGCCAGCTCACCCCGGACTAGCGGGGGCGGCAATGAGCAGTTCTTC. It translates to CASSPRTSGGGNEQFF.

This clonotype was counted at least ten times. This sequence joins TRBV7-9 and TRBJ2-7, with D possibly being TRBD1 or TRBD2 (6 bases each). The germline CDR1 and CDR2 sequences are SEHNR and FQNEAQ (reference sequence). The germline V and J ends were trimmed by 5 bases and 3 bases, with 20 bases remaining between them. This CDR3 has 16 amino acids. CDR3 sequence reads: CASSPGGPGIDYEQYF. CDR3 sequence (DNA): TGTGCCAGCAGCCCCGGGGGCCCTGGGATTGACTACGAGCAGTACTTC.

The rearrangement links TRBV29-1 to TRBJ2-2; D gene uncertain. The V end was cut by 4 bases, the J end by 6 bases, with 12 bases between. The CDR3 is 13 residues long. Germline V gene lookup returns CDR1 SQVTM and CDR2 ANQGSEA. The CDR3 nucleotides are TGCAGCGTTGTTCTAGGGCCCCCCGGGGAGCTGTTTTTT. Its protein product is CSVVLGPPGELFF.

Only a few counts were recorded for this clonotype. The rearrangement uses TRBV11-2 and TRBJ2-1, with 10 positions matching TRBD1. This CDR3 is 18 amino acids long. The V gene's germline CDR1 is SGHAT and CDR2 FQNNGV. The J segment lost 2 bases and the V segment lost 4 bases, leaving 11 bases of the junction unmatched. As DNA, the CDR3 is TGTGCCAGCAGCTCATACCGGGACAGGGGAGACACCTACAATGAGCAGTTCTTC. Translating gives CASSSYRDRGDTYNEQFF. Full variable domain (rest looked up from reference TRBV11-2 and TRBJ2-1): EAGVAQSPRYKIIEKRQSVAFWCNPISGHATLYWYQQILGQGPKLLIQFQNNGVVDDSQLPKDRFSAERLKGVDSTLKIQPAKLEDSAVYLCASSSYRDRGDTYNEQFFGPGTRLTVL.

The rearrangement links TRBV29-1 to TRBJ1-1, with TRBD1 as a possible D gene (5 bases). CDR3 length equals 15 residues. Trimming stripped 3 bases from V and 0 bases from J, with 14 bases between. Germline loops: CDR1 SQVTM, CDR2 ANQGSEA. The CDR3: CSVDSGGVMNTEAFF. The CDR3 DNA reads TGCAGCGTTGATTCGGGGGGGGTCATGAACACTGAAGCTTTCTTT. Full variable domain (rest looked up from reference TRBV29-1 and TRBJ1-1): SAVISQKPSRDICQRGTSLTIQCQVDSQVTMMFWYRQQPGQSLTLIATANQGSEATYESGFVIDKFPISRPNLTFSTLTVSNMSPEDSSIYLCSVDSGGVMNTEAFFGQGTRLTVV.

The chain employs TRBV6-1 and TRBJ1-2; tentatively, D is TRBD1 (5 bases). Trimming shortened V by 2 bases and J by 3 bases, and 16 bases separated the two germline ends. CDR1 and CDR2 (germline): MNHNS, SASEGT. The CDR3 runs 16 residues. CDR3 protein: CASSERFSGDHYGYTF. The CDR3 region has the DNA TGTGCCAGCAGTGAACGGTTCAGCGGGGACCACTATGGCTACACCTTC.